The 5 T cell receptor beta chains reported below all come from one sample, sequenced in a study of T cells expressing NK-cell markers. After re-calling the 5' RACE reads, TCRdb lists one entry per CDR3 protein, DNA absent. The specimen's table records 200,000 to 300,000 distinct CDR3 sequences. Material for sequencing was blood T cells: a sorted CD56 or NKG2C T cell subset, CD4+ or CD8+ T cells, or bulk PBMC T cells (not recorded which). The receptors shown here come from a woman aged 18 to 75 in good health.

The chain couples TRBV6-5 to TRBJ1-1. This CDR3 comprises 13 residues. CDR1 is MNHEY, CDR2 SVGAGI, per germline. The chain's CDR3 is CASSYGPEREAFF.

The rearrangement joins TRBV5-1 to TRBJ2-2. CDR1 is SGHRS and CDR2 is YFSETQ in the germline V gene. This CDR3 comprises 15 residues. The CDR3 sequence is CASSLAGWNTGELFF.

The chain links TRBV6-2 or TRBV6-3 to TRBJ1-6; TCRdb returns TRBD1, unconfirmable since there is no DNA. This CDR3 has 14 residues. The V gene's germline CDR1 is MNHEY and CDR2 SVGEGT. CDR3: CASSFEDSLRPLHF.

The chain uses TRBV10-1 and TRBJ2-5; no DNA is available, so the TRBD2 call from TCRdb remains unchecked. Germline V lookup: CDR1 WNHNN, CDR2 SYGVQD (reference sequence). The CDR3 spans 14 residues. CDR3 amino acids: CASSELGRQETQYF.

The chain employs TRBV20-1 and TRBJ2-3; TCRdb's D gene call, TRBD1, goes unchecked for lack of DNA. The CDR3 has 14 residues. In germline, CDR1 is DFQATT, CDR2 SNEGSKA (reference sequence). The CDR3 sequence: CSAKQGVRTDTQYF.